The entry below gives a single TCR beta chain sequence along with its context. Its antigen remains unknown. In the same sample, other DNA sequences code for this CDR3. The method was immunoSEQ multiplex PCR; TCRdb's version includes in-frame clones alone and lacks a portion of them. Of about 98,000 clones listed, roughly 84% are singletons. The data originate from a study of cytomegalovirus exposure and HLA in healthy donors. Study details: The 90 to 150 validation repertoires, a later analysis reported, used the same platform as the 550 to 800 first-cohort repertoires.

The donors were part of the validation cohort, which consisted of over a hundred subjects and was separate from the first cohort of about 720 subjects. Study outcomes and limitations: The TCR clusters that emerged in the first cohort tended, a later analysis found, to co-occur in the 110 or so validation repertoires. Generally TCR sequences proved uncommon, though certain public TCRs appeared in numerous donors.

The V gene lost 0 bases and the J gene lost 3 bases, with 5 bases spanning the gap. In germline, CDR1 is LNHDA, CDR2 SQIVND (reference sequence). This CDR3 comprises 13 residues. Sequenced material: PBMCs. The chain recombines TRBV19 with TRBJ1-1; D ambiguous. The sequence was collected from a man between 18 and 29 years old in good health and CMV-seropositive. The DNA for the CDR3 is TGTGCCAGTAGTATAGATCGGGACACTGAAGCTTTCTTT. This translates into CASSIDRDTEAFF.